Below, 23 T cell receptor beta chains from the same sample are listed, as sequenced in a study of blood T cell repertoires in COVID-19. Sequencing was performed with immunoSEQ multiplex PCR; in TCRdb, only in-frame clones are kept and a portion is missing. The sample lists roughly 410,000 clones, about 89% occurring once. The source material was peripheral blood. These receptors were obtained from a woman aged 55-69 years with COVID-19, enrolled during active disease.

The gene calls are TRBV27 and TRBJ1-2, with 10 bases aligning to TRBD1. Germline V gives CDR1 MNHEY, CDR2 SMNVEV (reference sequence). With 5 bases clipped from V and 4 bases from J, the junction kept 7 bases outside the gene matches. The length of the CDR3 is 15 residues. CDR3 in amino acids: CASSTRTGGFYGYTF. CDR3 bases: TGTGCCAGCAGTACCCGGACAGGGGGATTCTATGGCTACACCTTC.

This chain uses TRBV7-9 with TRBJ2-7; TRBD1 aligns across 9 bases. After removal of 2 bases from V and 0 bases from J, the junction contained 5 bases not matched to a gene. CDR1 is SEHNR and CDR2 is FQNEAQ in the germline V gene (reference sequence). The CDR3 consists of 16 residues. The CDR3 is CASSLSGDRDSYEQYF. The CDR3 DNA is TGTGCCAGCAGCTTAAGCGGGGACAGGGACTCCTACGAGCAGTACTTC.

The CDR3 DNA sequence: TGCGCCAGCAGCTTGGCCAGCGGGGGCCTCTACAATGAGCAGTTCTTC. As protein: CASSLASGGLYNEQFF. The chain has TRBV5-1 and TRBJ2-1; TRBD2 aligns across 8 bases. The trim removed 0 bases at V and 3 bases at J, leaving 5 bases unmatched. The CDR3 runs to 16 residues. CDR1 is SGHRS and CDR2 is YFSETQ in the germline V gene. The full variable domain, with the rest looked up from reference TRBV5-1 and TRBJ2-1, is KAGVTQTPRYLIKTRGQQVTLSCSPISGHRSVSWYQQTPGQGLQFLFEYFSETQRNKGNFPGRFSGRQFSNSRSEMNVSTLELGDSALYLCASSLASGGLYNEQFFGPGTRLTVL.

This rearrangement joins TRBV27 to TRBJ1-1; 7 bases agree with TRBD1. The germline V gene encodes CDR1 MNHEY and CDR2 SMNVEV (reference sequence). The CDR3 has 13 residues. After removal of 1 base from V and 8 bases from J, the junction contained 4 bases not matched to a gene. The CDR3 DNA reads as TGTGCCAGCAGTTTATGGGACAGCCCCGAAGCTTTCTTT. Encoded protein: CASSLWDSPEAFF.

To note about this clone: Distinct nucleotide sequences in the sample also encode this CDR3. This chain uses TRBV2 with TRBJ1-5; TRBD1 agrees at 8 bases. Germline values: CDR1 SNHLY, CDR2 FYNNEI. CDR3 length: 15 residues. V lost 5 bases to trimming and J lost 2 bases; unmatched junction nucleotides: 5. The CDR3, as DNA: TGTGCCAGCAGTCTTTCGGGACAGGGCAATCAGCCCCAGCATTTT. Translating gives CASSLSGQGNQPQHF. Using reference TRBV2 and TRBJ1-5 for the parts outside the CDR3, the full variable domain is EPEVTQTPSHQVTQMGQEVILRCVPISNHLYFYWYRQILGQKVEFLVSFYNNEISEKSEIFDDQFSVERPDGSNFTLKIRSTKLEDSAMYFCASSLSGQGNQPQHFGDGTRLSIL.

This chain connects TRBV7-9 to TRBJ1-2; 10 bases line up with TRBD1. In germline, CDR1 is SEHNR, CDR2 FQNEAQ (reference sequence). V dropped 1 base and J dropped 7; count of bases not matched to a gene: 9. The CDR3 is 16 residues long. CDR3 nucleotide sequence: TGTGCCAGCAGCTTAGAAGTGCGACAGGGGGCCTCTGGCTACACCTTC. Amino acid sequence: CASSLEVRQGASGYTF.

The chain is built from TRBV19 and TRBJ2-5; 8 nucleotides agree with TRBD2. Per the germline V gene, CDR1 is LNHDA and CDR2 is SQIVND (reference sequence). This CDR3 has 13 amino acids. J lost 5 bases, V lost 7 bases, and 6 bases had no gene match. CDR3 in DNA: TGTGCCAGTAAACTTTCTAGCGGGGAGACCCAGTACTTC. This codes for CASKLSSGETQYF.

The J gene is TRBJ1-4, the V gene TRBV18; the D gene is possibly TRBD1 (5 bases). Looked up from germline, CDR1 is KGHSH and CDR2 is LQKENI. V was cut by 3 bases and J by 10 bases, with 27 bases left in between. The CDR3 totals 18 residues. The chain's CDR3 is CASSPREATPPGGGKLFF. The CDR3 nucleotides read TGTGCCAGCTCACCCAGGGAAGCCACGCCGCCTGGGGGAGGAAAACTGTTTTTT.

The chain links TRBV5-6 to TRBJ2-7, with TRBD2 identical over 11 bases. J gave up 3 bases and V 4 bases, and 3 bases lay outside the gene matches. The germline V gene has CDR1 SGHDT and CDR2 YYEEEE. The CDR3 consists of 14 residues. In nucleotides, the CDR3 is TGTGCCAGCAGCCGGACTAGCGGGTTCTACGAGCAGTACTTC. It encodes CASSRTSGFYEQYF.

The rearrangement links TRBV4-1 to TRBJ2-1, with 8 bases that match TRBD2. The V gene end was trimmed by 1 base and the J gene end by 0 bases; junction bases not matched to a gene: 5. The CDR3 extends over 17 amino acids. CDR1 MGHRA and CDR2 YSYEKL come from the germline V gene. Here the CDR3 DNA reads TGCGCCAGCAGCCAAGTGGGCGGGGGGAGCTCCTACAATGAGCAGTTCTTC. Encoded protein: CASSQVGGGSSYNEQFF.

This clone has only one observation. The chain carries TRBV27 and TRBJ2-2; a weak D match, TRBD2 (6 bases). Deletions cut 4 bases from V and 1 base from J, with 10 bases between. Germline CDR1 and CDR2: MNHEY and SMNVEV (reference sequence). This CDR3 has 15 residues. The CDR3 loop is CASSSPGRNTGELFF. The CDR3, as DNA: TGTGCCAGCAGTTCCCCCGGGAGGAACACCGGGGAGCTGTTTTTT.

This sequence joins TRBV7-9 and TRBJ1-1; D is undetermined. Germline CDR1 is SEHNR and CDR2 is FQNEAQ (reference sequence). The V end lost 6 bases, the J end lost 1 base, and 12 bases lay between the germline ends. CDR3 length: 14 residues. The CDR3 is CASSLPGRNTEAFF. The CDR3 DNA is TGTGCCAGCAGTCTACCTGGGCGGAACACTGAAGCTTTCTTT. The entire variable domain, with the rest obtained from reference TRBV7-9 and TRBJ1-1, is as follows: DTGVSQNPRHKITKRGQNVTFRCDPISEHNRLYWYRQTLGQGPEFLTYFQNEAQLEKSRLLSDRFSAERPKGSFSTLEIQRTEQGDSAMYLCASSLPGRNTEAFFGQGTRLTVV.

The V gene is TRBV3-1 (or the pseudogene TRBV3-2), the J gene TRBJ1-4; tentatively, D is TRBD1 (6 bases). This CDR3 is 13 amino acids long. Germline V CDR1 and CDR2: LGHDT, YNNKEL (reference sequence). Trimming removed 2 bases at V and 17 bases at J, with 18 bases between. The CDR3 spells CASSQRGQGSRFF. In nucleotides, the CDR3 is TGTGCCAGCAGCCAAAGAGGGCAGGGGAGTCGTTTTTTT.

This rearrangement joins TRBV7-9 to TRBJ2-3, with D perhaps TRBD2 (5 bases). The CDR3 runs 14 residues. The germline V gene has CDR1 SEHNR and CDR2 FQNEAQ (reference sequence). V lost 6 bases, J lost 0 bases, and 10 bases lay in between. CDR3 amino acids: CASSTGSSTDTQYF. CDR3 in DNA: TGTGCCAGCAGTACGGGATCTAGCACAGATACGCAGTATTTT. Complete variable domain (other parts from reference TRBV7-9 and TRBJ2-3): DTGVSQNPRHKITKRGQNVTFRCDPISEHNRLYWYRQTLGQGPEFLTYFQNEAQLEKSRLLSDRFSAERPKGSFSTLEIQRTEQGDSAMYLCASSTGSSTDTQYFGPGTRLTVL.

The chain employs TRBV5-1 and TRBJ1-1; D unresolved. The CDR3 totals 13 residues. Germline CDR1 and CDR2: SGHRS and YFSETQ. V dropped 6 bases and J dropped 3 bases, with 12 bases sitting between them. This CDR3 is CASKMQQDTEAFF. CDR3 in DNA: TGCGCCAGCAAAATGCAGCAGGACACTGAAGCTTTCTTT.

The gene calls are TRBV19 and TRBJ1-5; D gene ambiguous. The CDR3 extends over 13 amino acids. Trimming removed 7 bases at V and 1 base at J, with 8 bases between. The germline CDR1 and CDR2 sequences are LNHDA and SQIVND (reference sequence). The CDR3 coding sequence is TGTGCCAGTAACAGAGGGAGCAATCAGCCCCAGCATTTT. It codes for CASNRGSNQPQHF.

This clone turned up a few times. V usage is TRBV6-6 and J usage is TRBJ2-7; TRBD1 might be the D (5 bases). Germline V gene data show CDR1 as MNHNY and CDR2 as SVGAGI (reference sequence). CDR3 length equals 13 residues. V shed 0 bases and J shed 5 bases, with 8 bases lying between them. The CDR3 DNA sequence: TGTGCCAGCAGTTACTCGCGACAGAACGAGCAGTACTTC. This codes for CASSYSRQNEQYF.

The rearrangement uses TRBV18 and TRBJ1-4; 8 nucleotides agree with TRBD1. The germline CDR1 and CDR2 sequences are KGHSH and LQKENI. V shed 6 bases and J 10 bases; nucleotides not matched to a gene: 7. The CDR3 extends over 13 amino acids. CDR3 nucleotide sequence: TGTGCCAGCTCGGTACAGGGGGATGGAAAACTGTTTTTT. This sequence encodes CASSVQGDGKLFF.

The chain is built from TRBV19 and TRBJ1-1, with D uncertain. Germline values: CDR1 LNHDA, CDR2 SQIVND (reference sequence). V gave up 1 base and J gave up 7 bases, with 16 bases separating them. The CDR3 length is 15 residues. DNA of the CDR3: TGTGCCAGTAGTATAGGCAGGCCCACTCTATTTGAAGCTTTCTTT. It yields the protein CASSIGRPTLFEAFF.

The chain couples TRBV9 to TRBJ2-5; D is undetermined. The CDR3 runs to 11 residues. Trimming cost V 3 bases and J 5 bases, with 5 bases left between them. CDR1 and CDR2 (germline): SGDLS, YYNGEE. This chain's CDR3 is CASSAEETQYF. The CDR3 region has the DNA TGTGCCAGCAGCGCGGAGGAGACCCAGTACTTC.

The chain uses TRBV20-1 and TRBJ2-1, with 7 bases that match TRBD2. The V gene's germline CDR1 is DFQATT and CDR2 SNEGSKA (reference sequence). The ends lost 3 bases at V and 9 bases at J; junction bases unmatched: 8. The CDR3 contains 13 residues. CDR3 nucleotides: TGCAGTGCTAGTGGGCGGGGGTTGGCTGAGCAGTTCTTC. Encoded protein: CSASGRGLAEQFF.

The CDR3 DNA sequence: TGCGCCAGCAGCCTGGGAGGCGTTGGCGCAGCTAACTATGGCTACACCTTC. Amino acid sequence: CASSLGGVGAANYGYTF. This chain links TRBV5-1 with TRBJ1-2; D uncertain. CDR1 is SGHRS and CDR2 is YFSETQ in the germline V gene. Deletions cut 4 bases from V and 0 bases from J, with 19 bases between. This CDR3 comprises 17 residues.

This chain connects TRBV2 to TRBJ2-1; a weak D match, TRBD2 (7 bases). V lost 8 bases to trimming and J lost 6 bases, with 23 bases between them. The V gene's germline CDR1 is SNHLY and CDR2 FYNNEI. This CDR3 comprises 16 residues. Written as DNA, the CDR3 is TGTGCCAGCCCCCCTGCGGGCGGGGGCGGCTCCAATGAGCAGTTCTTC. It is translated as CASPPAGGGGSNEQFF.